The next 9 T cell receptor beta chains were all read from a single sample in a study of metastatic and nonmetastatic thyroid tumors. TCRdb redid the clone calls on the PCR reads using MiXCR. The sample holds about 38,000 clones; roughly 45% are singletons and the top ten take less than 25%. None of the patients had undergone any treatment ahead of thyroid surgery. Sequences were obtained from tumor tissue. The receptors were sampled from a male donor with papillary thyroid cancer or a benign thyroid nodule (not recorded which). Some clones in this sample may be carry-over from other donors' samples.

This clone occurred many times. The genes are TRBV9 and TRBJ1-1; D remains ambiguous. This CDR3 spans 12 amino acids. Trimming cost V 3 bases and J 2 bases, with 5 bases left between them. The germline V gene encodes CDR1 SGDLS and CDR2 YYNGEE. Written as DNA, the CDR3 is TGTGCCAGCAGCGGATCTAACACTGAAGCTTTCTTT. Its translation: CASSGSNTEAFF.

A note on this clone: A much larger clone sits a single nucleotide away, making a read error possible. The conserved final phenylalanine or tryptophan is absent from the CDR3, which likely points to a read error. The chain is built from TRBV20-1 and TRBJ1-5, with TRBD1 as a possible D gene (6 bases). The CDR3 is 13 amino acids. Germline-derived CDR1 and CDR2 are DFQATT and SNEGSKA (reference sequence). The germline V and J ends were trimmed by 3 bases and 6 bases, with 12 bases remaining between them. Here the CDR3 reads CSASQGTSQPQHL. For the CDR3, the DNA is TGCAGTGCTAGTCAGGGGACGAGTCAGCCCCAGCATCTT.

CDR3 sequence (DNA): TGTGCCAGCAGCCTCGGGACCCAAGGTGAAAAACTGTTTTTT. Protein product: CASSLGTQGEKLFF. The chain couples TRBV2 to TRBJ1-4; TRBD1 might be the D (5 bases). V was trimmed by 6 bases and J by 7 bases, leaving 15 bases between them. The CDR3 spans 14 residues. Germline V gene data show CDR1 as SNHLY and CDR2 as FYNNEI.

The chain has TRBV28 and TRBJ1-3, with TRBD1 identical over 7 bases. The germline V gene has CDR1 MDHEN and CDR2 SYDVKM. This CDR3 region has 14 residues. V dropped 6 bases and J dropped 4; count of bases not matched to a gene: 6. The CDR3 region is CASRTTGAGNTIYF. DNA for the CDR3: TGTGCCAGCAGAACAACAGGGGCCGGAAACACCATATATTTT.

V usage is TRBV12-3 or TRBV12-4 and J usage is TRBJ1-1; TRBD1 matches at 8 bases. J lost 2 bases, V lost 2 bases, and 7 bases had no gene match. This CDR3 has 16 residues. CDR3 nucleotide sequence: TGTGCCAGCAGTTTAATGTTCAGGGGGCTTAACACTGAAGCTTTCTTT. Amino acids: CASSLMFRGLNTEAFF.

This chain connects TRBV3-1 to TRBJ1-6, with D tentatively TRBD1 (5 bases). The ends were cut back, 1 base at V and 13 bases at J, with 14 bases in the middle. CDR3 length: 14 amino acids. Germline-derived CDR1 and CDR2 are LGHDT and YNNKEL (reference sequence). CDR3 region: CASSQVEPGLPLHF. CDR3 DNA: TGTGCCAGCAGCCAAGTAGAACCGGGGCTGCCCCTCCACTTT.

V is TRBV5-4 and J is TRBJ2-1, with a tentative D call TRBD2 (5 bases). With 0 bases removed from V and 4 bases from J, the gap between germline ends came to 11 bases. Germline V gene lookup returns CDR1 SGHNT and CDR2 YYREEE (reference sequence). CDR3 length: 15 residues. CDR3 nucleotide sequence: TGTGCCAGCAGCTTGGCCAGCGGATCATACAATGAGCAGTTCTTC. Translation: CASSLASGSYNEQFF.

This clone turned up a few times. This chain joins TRBV28 and TRBJ1-1; no clear D gene. Trimming removed 5 bases from V and 2 bases from J, with 15 bases in between. The germline CDR1 and CDR2 sequences are MDHEN and SYDVKM. CDR3 length: 15 residues. CDR3 bases: TGTGCCAGCAGTCTGGAGCAAATTGGAAACACTGAAGCTTTCTTT. This translates into CASSLEQIGNTEAFF.

The rearrangement links TRBV18 to TRBJ2-5; D is unresolved. Germline V gene sequence: CDR1 KGHSH, CDR2 LQKENI. Trimming removed 3 bases at V and 5 bases at J, with 4 bases between. The CDR3 is 11 residues long. CDR3 in amino acids: CASSPEETQYF. The CDR3 DNA sequence: TGTGCCAGCTCACCTGAGGAGACCCAGTACTTC.